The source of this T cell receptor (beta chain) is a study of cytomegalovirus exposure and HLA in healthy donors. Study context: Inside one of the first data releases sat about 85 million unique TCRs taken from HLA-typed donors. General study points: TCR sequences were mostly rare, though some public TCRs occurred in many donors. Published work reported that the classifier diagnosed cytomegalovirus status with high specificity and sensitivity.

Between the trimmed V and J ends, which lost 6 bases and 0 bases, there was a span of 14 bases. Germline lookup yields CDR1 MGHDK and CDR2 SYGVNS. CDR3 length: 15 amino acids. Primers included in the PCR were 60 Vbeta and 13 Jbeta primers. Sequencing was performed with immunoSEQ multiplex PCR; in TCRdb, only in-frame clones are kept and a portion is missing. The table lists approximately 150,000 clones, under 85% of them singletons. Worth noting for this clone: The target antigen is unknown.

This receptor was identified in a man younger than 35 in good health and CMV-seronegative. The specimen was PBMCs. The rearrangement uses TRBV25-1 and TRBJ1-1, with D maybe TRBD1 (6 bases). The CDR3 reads CASSRTAIMNTEAFF. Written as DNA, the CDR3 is TGTGCCAGCAGCAGGACAGCGATTATGAACACTGAAGCTTTCTTT. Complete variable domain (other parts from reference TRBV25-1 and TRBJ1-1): EADIYQTPRYLVIGTGKKITLECSQTMGHDKMYWYQQDPGMELHLIHYSYGVNSTEKGDLSSESTVSRIRTEHFPLTLESARPSHTSQYLCASSRTAIMNTEAFFGQGTRLTVV.